This TCR beta chain was sequenced for a study of shared clonotypes between healthy human individuals. Study-level points and caveats: Read depth was anticipated to influence clonotype sharing among donors.

CDR1 and CDR2 (germline): MNHEY, SVGAGI. The CDR3 runs 16 residues. V dropped 0 bases and J dropped 0 bases, with 12 bases sitting between them. Details on this clone: Its specificity is not known.

The material for each subset, its genomic DNA, was split evenly across several immunoSEQ plates. TCRdb keeps only in-frame clones here, not all; method: immunoSEQ multiplex PCR. The sample lists about 730,000 clones; roughly two thirds were seen once. The chain recombines TRBV6-5 with TRBJ2-7; D possibly corresponds to TRBD2 (5 bases). The clonotype originates from a woman in her 30s in good health. Sequenced: memory CD4+ T cells sorted from blood. Subset denoted: CD45RA-negative fraction. In DNA, the CDR3 is TGTGCCAGCAGTTACTCTCTGGGAGAGAGCTCCTACGAGCAGTACTTC. As protein: CASSYSLGESSYEQYF.